What follows are 27 T cell receptor beta chains derived from one specimen sequenced in a study of cytomegalovirus exposure and HLA in healthy donors. PCR amplification relied on 60 Vbeta primers (plus 13 Jbeta primers). Sequenced by immunoSEQ multiplex PCR; TCRdb stores in-frame clones only, minus some. The sample table includes more than 100,000 clones. Material for sequencing was PBMCs. Every receptor here comes from a middle-aged man in good health and CMV-seronegative.

The CDR3, as DNA: TGTGCCAGCAGCCTCGGACAGGGAGGGGAAACTGAAGCTTTCTTT. Protein: CASSLGQGGETEAFF. This chain uses TRBV11-3 with TRBJ1-1; 8 nucleotides align to TRBD1. V shed 5 bases, J shed 5 bases, and the junction held 10 bases outside the gene matches. CDR3 size: 15 residues. CDR1 and CDR2 from the germline V gene are SGHNT and YENEEA.

The chain carries TRBV19 and TRBJ2-5, with D hard to call. The J call may be incorrect, as the DNA end agrees better with TRBJ2-7. This CDR3 comprises 12 residues. CDR1 is LNHDA and CDR2 is SQIVND in the germline V gene (reference sequence). CDR3 sequence reads: CASSNVRYEQYF. As DNA, the CDR3 is TGTGCCAGTAGCAACGTACGCTACGAGCAGTACTTC.

The V call is TRBV5-4, the J call TRBJ1-2; 9 bases fit TRBD1. The CDR3 sequence is 13 residues long. Germline-derived CDR1 and CDR2 are SGHNT and YYREEE (reference sequence). Germline trimming cut 4 bases from V and 6 bases from J; bases unmatched to any gene: 4. The CDR3: CASSPDRGNGYTF. The CDR3 nucleotides are TGTGCCAGCAGCCCCGACAGGGGGAATGGCTACACCTTC.

The genes are TRBV5-1 and TRBJ2-5, with 7 bases fitting TRBD1. Germline lookup yields CDR1 SGHRS and CDR2 YFSETQ. The CDR3 is 16 residues long. With 1 base clipped from V and 5 bases from J, the junction kept 11 bases outside the gene matches. Here the CDR3 reads CASSLRGQDAVETQYF. In DNA form, the CDR3 reads TGCGCCAGCAGCTTGAGAGGACAGGATGCGGTGGAGACCCAGTACTTC.

This rearrangement joins TRBV4-1 to TRBJ1-4, with TRBD1 identical over 9 bases. Germline values: CDR1 MGHRA, CDR2 YSYEKL. Unmatched junction bases numbered 5, after V lost 4 bases and J lost 5 bases. The CDR3 contains 15 residues. CDR3 region: CASSLTGTGNEKLFF. The CDR3 bases are TGCGCCAGCAGCCTTACCGGGACAGGGAATGAAAAACTGTTTTTT.

The J gene is TRBJ2-5, the V gene TRBV13; 9 bases line up with TRBD2. The CDR3 has 17 amino acids. Germline CDR1 reads PRHDT; CDR2 reads FYEKMQ (reference sequence). V was pared by 2 bases and J by 2 bases, with 9 bases of the junction left unmatched. CDR3 DNA: TGTGCCAGCAGCTTATGGGGTAGCGGGAGAGTGCAAGAGACCCAGTACTTC. This encodes CASSLWGSGRVQETQYF.

A remark on this clone: Other DNA sequences from this sample encode an identical CDR3 as well. The gene calls are TRBV5-6 and TRBJ2-1; D possibly corresponds to TRBD1 (5 bases). Trimming left V 2 bases short and J 2 bases short, with 14 bases between. CDR3 length: 16 residues. Germline CDR1 and CDR2: SGHDT and YYEEEE. The CDR3 region has the DNA TGTGCCAGCAGCTTAAGACAGCTCATGCCCTACAATGAGCAGTTCTTC. It yields the protein CASSLRQLMPYNEQFF.

The gene calls are TRBV5-6 and TRBJ2-1; weak D call: TRBD2 (5 bases). The V gene's germline CDR1 is SGHDT and CDR2 YYEEEE. Trimming left V 4 bases short and J 4 bases short, with 6 bases between. CDR3 size: 12 residues. The CDR3 sequence is CASSRGYNEQFF. The CDR3 bases are TGTGCCAGCAGCCGCGGGTACAATGAGCAGTTCTTC.

The V gene is TRBV7-9, the J gene TRBJ2-1; D not resolved. Germline assignment: CDR1 SEHNR and CDR2 FQNEAQ (reference sequence). V was cut by 2 bases and J by 6 bases, with 14 bases left in between. The CDR3 loop spans 15 amino acids. The CDR3 reads CASSLYSGSGNEQFF. CDR3 in DNA: TGTGCCAGCAGCTTATACTCCGGGTCTGGCAATGAGCAGTTCTTC.

This chain joins TRBV30 and TRBJ2-3; tentative D call: TRBD2 (7 bases). Germline CDR1 GTSNPN, CDR2 SVGIG (reference sequence). V dropped 7 bases and J dropped 7 bases, with 21 bases sitting between them. CDR3 length: 14 residues. The CDR3 region is CASPSGGSRYTQYF. The CDR3, as DNA: TGTGCCTCGCCGTCGGGGGGCAGTCGGTATACGCAGTATTTT.

The V gene is TRBV10-1, the J gene TRBJ2-3, with 10 bases lining up with TRBD2. This CDR3 contains 15 residues. Germline assignment: CDR1 WNHNN and CDR2 SYGVQD (reference sequence). The J segment lost 7 bases and the V segment lost 7 bases, leaving 11 bases of the junction unmatched. CDR3 in amino acids: CASTPTSGPGHTQYF. Written as DNA, the CDR3 is TGCGCCAGCACCCCGACTAGCGGGCCCGGGCATACGCAGTATTTT.

The chain links TRBV29-1 to TRBJ2-5; 8 bases agree with TRBD2. Losses at the gene ends were 3 bases for V and 11 bases for J; bases not matched to a gene: 14. This CDR3 is built from 14 residues. Germline CDR1 reads SQVTM; CDR2 reads ANQGSEA. The CDR3, as DNA: TGCAGCGTTGAGACGGGGGGGCCTACGATTGAGCAGTACTTC. It yields the protein CSVETGGPTIEQYF.

This chain connects TRBV4-3 to TRBJ2-1; D perhaps matches TRBD1 (5 bases). The CDR3 has 16 amino acids. V was clipped by 1 base and J by 4 bases, with 14 bases between them. The germline gives CDR1 LGHNA, CDR2 YSLEER. This CDR3 is CASSQVGRVGYNEQFF. The CDR3 nucleotides are TGCGCCAGCAGCCAAGTCGGCAGGGTAGGGTACAATGAGCAGTTCTTC.

V usage is TRBV30 and J usage is TRBJ1-5; D perhaps matches TRBD1 (5 bases). The CDR3 has 16 residues. Looked up from germline, CDR1 is GTSNPN and CDR2 is SVGIG (reference sequence). V dropped 0 bases and J dropped 1 base, with 13 bases sitting between them. As DNA, the CDR3 is TGTGCCTGGAGTGTACGGGGAGGGGTGAGCAATCAGCCCCAGCATTTT. Amino acids: CAWSVRGGVSNQPQHF.

The gene calls are TRBV28 and TRBJ1-2, with 9 bases lining up with TRBD1. The trim removed 8 bases at V and 5 bases at J, leaving 6 bases unmatched. The germline gives CDR1 MDHEN, CDR2 SYDVKM. The CDR3 is 13 residues long. The chain's CDR3 is CASSRDRVYGYTF. The CDR3 DNA is TGTGCCAGCTCCCGGGACAGGGTATATGGCTACACCTTC.

The gene calls are TRBV6-1 and TRBJ2-7; D not resolved. Trimming left V 6 bases short and J 4 bases short, with 10 bases between. CDR3 length equals 12 residues. CDR1 is MNHNS, CDR2 SASEGT, per germline. CDR3 loop: CASRDTRYEQYF. CDR3 coding DNA: TGTGCCAGCAGGGATACGAGGTACGAGCAGTACTTC.

V is TRBV6-6 and J is TRBJ2-7, with TRBD1 as a possible D gene (5 bases). The CDR3 totals 15 residues. The V end was cut by 2 bases, the J end by 0 bases, with 11 bases between. Germline V gene data show CDR1 as MNHNY and CDR2 as SVGAGI (reference sequence). For the CDR3, the DNA is TGTGCCAGCAGTTACGGGGCGAGCAGCTCCTACGAGCAGTACTTC. Protein product: CASSYGASSSYEQYF.

This rearrangement joins TRBV19 to TRBJ2-7; 7 nucleotides align to TRBD2. Trimming cost V 7 bases and J 7 bases; bases outside gene matches: 13. CDR3 length: 14 residues. In germline, CDR1 is LNHDA, CDR2 SQIVND (reference sequence). The CDR3 spells CASTPTGGMGEQYF. CDR3 bases: TGTGCCAGTACCCCGACGGGGGGTATGGGAGAGCAGTACTTC.

The chain combines TRBV10-1 with TRBJ2-5; tentative D call: TRBD1 (6 bases). This CDR3 is 13 amino acids long. The germline CDR1 and CDR2 sequences are WNHNN and SYGVQD (reference sequence). V was pared by 3 bases and J by 5 bases, with 10 bases between. The CDR3 sequence is CASSDGTRETQYF. The CDR3 DNA reads TGCGCCAGCAGTGACGGGACAAGGGAGACCCAGTACTTC.

CDR3 sequence reads: CASSGPSGNLNAEQYF. The CDR3 DNA sequence: TGCGCCAGCAGTGGTCCTAGCGGAAATCTTAATGCGGAGCAGTACTTC. The V gene is TRBV10-2, the J gene TRBJ2-5; 7 nucleotides match TRBD2. The CDR3 has 16 residues. Looked up from germline, CDR1 is WSHSY and CDR2 is SAAADI. J was trimmed by 11 bases and V by 4 bases; bases with no gene match: 19.

V usage is TRBV10-2 and J usage is TRBJ1-2; D is possibly TRBD1 (5 bases). Trimming cost V 0 bases and J 4 bases, with 9 bases left between them. Germline V lookup: CDR1 WSHSY, CDR2 SAAADI. This CDR3 is built from 14 residues. CDR3 amino acids: CASSESTARYGYTF. In nucleotides, the CDR3 is TGCGCCAGCAGTGAGTCGACAGCGCGCTATGGCTACACCTTC.

This CDR3 reads CASSDGGTDTQYF. CDR3 nucleotides: TGTGCCAGCAGTGACGGTGGCACAGATACGCAGTATTTT. The chain joins TRBV2 to TRBJ2-3; D gene unclear. V was clipped by 3 bases and J by 1 base, with 5 bases between them. CDR3 length equals 13 residues. Germline-derived CDR1 and CDR2 are SNHLY and FYNNEI. The full variable domain, rest sourced from reference TRBV2 and TRBJ2-3, is EPEVTQTPSHQVTQMGQEVILRCVPISNHLYFYWYRQILGQKVEFLVSFYNNEISEKSEIFDDQFSVERPDGSNFTLKIRSTKLEDSAMYFCASSDGGTDTQYFGPGTRLTVL.

This chain links TRBV7-9 with TRBJ2-1, with 8 bases that match TRBD1. Germline V lookup: CDR1 SEHNR, CDR2 FQNEAQ (reference sequence). This CDR3 contains 15 residues. J was trimmed by 4 bases and V by 1 base; bases with no gene match: 3. CDR3 sequence (DNA): TGTGCCAGCAGCTTAGTAGGACAGGGTTACAATGAGCAGTTCTTC. It encodes CASSLVGQGYNEQFF.

The V gene is TRBV6-5, the J gene TRBJ2-3; 11 bases match TRBD2. Germline V gives CDR1 MNHEY, CDR2 SVGAGI. CDR3 length equals 14 residues. V was clipped by 4 bases and J by 3 bases; unmatched bases: 0. For the CDR3, the DNA is TGTGCCAGCAGTTTAGCGGGGGGGACAGATACGCAGTATTTT. Translating it yields CASSLAGGTDTQYF.

The chain has TRBV18 and TRBJ1-6; the D is unclear. Between the trimmed V and J ends, which lost 4 bases and 10 bases, there was a span of 14 bases. The CDR3 extends over 14 amino acids. Germline values: CDR1 KGHSH, CDR2 LQKENI. The CDR3 DNA is TGTGCCAGCTCACTCGGACTTATCGGATCACCCCTCCACTTT. Amino acids: CASSLGLIGSPLHF.

The chain is built from TRBV10-3 and TRBJ1-2; D possibly corresponds to TRBD1 (5 bases). This CDR3 has 14 residues. From germline, CDR1 is ENHRY and CDR2 SYGVKD. Trimming removed 4 bases at V and 2 bases at J, with 11 bases between. In DNA, the CDR3 is TGTGCCATCAGTGGTGCAGGGCTCAACTATGGCTACACCTTC. This sequence encodes CAISGAGLNYGYTF.

In the case of this clone: Other DNA sequences in the same sample also yield this CDR3. V usage is TRBV7-2 and J usage is TRBJ1-1; possible D gene TRBD1, 5 bases. Germline CDR1 is SGHTA and CDR2 is FQGNSA. V gave up 3 bases and J gave up 1 base, with 6 bases separating them. The CDR3 length is 13 residues. CDR3 loop: CASSLTENTEAFF. The CDR3 nucleotides are TGTGCCAGCAGCTTGACAGAGAACACTGAAGCTTTCTTT.